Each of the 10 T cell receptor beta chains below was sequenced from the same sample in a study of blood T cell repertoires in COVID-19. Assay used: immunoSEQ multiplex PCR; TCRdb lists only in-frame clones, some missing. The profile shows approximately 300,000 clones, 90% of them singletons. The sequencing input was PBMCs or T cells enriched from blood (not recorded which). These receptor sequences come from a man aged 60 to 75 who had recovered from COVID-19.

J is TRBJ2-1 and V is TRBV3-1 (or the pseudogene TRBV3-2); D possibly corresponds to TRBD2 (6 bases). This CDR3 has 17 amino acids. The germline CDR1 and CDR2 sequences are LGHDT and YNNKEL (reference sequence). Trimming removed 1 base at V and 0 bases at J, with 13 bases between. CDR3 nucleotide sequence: TGTGCCAGCAGCCAAGGTCGGGAGACCCGCTCCTACAATGAGCAGTTCTTC. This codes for CASSQGRETRSYNEQFF.

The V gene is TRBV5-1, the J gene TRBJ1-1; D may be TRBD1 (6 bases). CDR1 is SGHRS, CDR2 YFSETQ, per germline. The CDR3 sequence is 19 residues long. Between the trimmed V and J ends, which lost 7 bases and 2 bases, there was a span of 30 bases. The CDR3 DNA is TGCGCCAGCCCAAAGTTGGGAAGAGACCGACAGGATCCTAACACTGAAGCTTTCTTT. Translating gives CASPKLGRDRQDPNTEAFF.

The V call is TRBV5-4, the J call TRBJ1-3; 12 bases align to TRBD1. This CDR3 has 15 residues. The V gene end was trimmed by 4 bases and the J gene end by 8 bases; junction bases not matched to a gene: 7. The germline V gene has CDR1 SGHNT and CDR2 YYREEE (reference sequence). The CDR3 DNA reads TGTGCCAGCAGCCAGCCGGGACAGGGGGCGGACACCATATATTTT. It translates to CASSQPGQGADTIYF.

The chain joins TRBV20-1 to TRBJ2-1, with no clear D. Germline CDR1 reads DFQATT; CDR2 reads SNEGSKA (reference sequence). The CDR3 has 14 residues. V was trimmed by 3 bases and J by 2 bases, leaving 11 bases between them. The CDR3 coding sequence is TGCAGTGCTAGTGCACTAAACACCTACAATGAGCAGTTCTTC. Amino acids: CSASALNTYNEQFF.

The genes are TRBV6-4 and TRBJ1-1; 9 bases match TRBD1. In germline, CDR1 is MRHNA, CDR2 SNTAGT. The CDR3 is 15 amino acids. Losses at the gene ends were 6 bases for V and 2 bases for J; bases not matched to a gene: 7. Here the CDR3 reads CASRLGQGSNTEAFF. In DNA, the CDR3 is TGTGCCAGCAGATTGGGACAGGGAAGCAACACTGAAGCTTTCTTT.

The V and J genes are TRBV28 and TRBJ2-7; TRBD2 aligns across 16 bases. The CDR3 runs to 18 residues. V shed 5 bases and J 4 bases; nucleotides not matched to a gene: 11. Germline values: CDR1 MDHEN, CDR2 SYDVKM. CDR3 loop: CASSDPGTSGRAEYEQYF. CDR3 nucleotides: TGTGCCAGCAGTGACCCCGGGACTAGCGGGAGGGCCGAGTACGAGCAGTACTTC.

CDR3 sequence: CASSFPDRKSYEQYF. DNA for the CDR3: TGTGCCAGCAGCTTCCCAGACAGGAAGAGCTACGAGCAGTACTTC. This sequence joins TRBV11-2 and TRBJ2-7; D is possibly TRBD1 (6 bases). Trimming pared 3 bases from V and 3 bases from J, leaving 15 bases between. The germline V gene encodes CDR1 SGHAT and CDR2 FQNNGV. The CDR3 has 15 amino acids.

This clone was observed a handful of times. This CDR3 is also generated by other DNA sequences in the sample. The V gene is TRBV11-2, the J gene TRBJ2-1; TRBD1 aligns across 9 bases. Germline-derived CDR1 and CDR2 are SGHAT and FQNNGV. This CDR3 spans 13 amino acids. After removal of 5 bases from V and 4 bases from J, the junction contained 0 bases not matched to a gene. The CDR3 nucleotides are TGTGCCAGCAGCGGGACAGGGTACAATGAGCAGTTCTTC. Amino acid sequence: CASSGTGYNEQFF.

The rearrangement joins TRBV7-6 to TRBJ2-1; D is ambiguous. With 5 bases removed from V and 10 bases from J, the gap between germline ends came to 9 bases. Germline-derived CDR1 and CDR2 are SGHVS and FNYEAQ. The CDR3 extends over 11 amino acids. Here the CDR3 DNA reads TGTGCCAGCAGCAAAGACTGGGAGCAGTTCTTC. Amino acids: CASSKDWEQFF.

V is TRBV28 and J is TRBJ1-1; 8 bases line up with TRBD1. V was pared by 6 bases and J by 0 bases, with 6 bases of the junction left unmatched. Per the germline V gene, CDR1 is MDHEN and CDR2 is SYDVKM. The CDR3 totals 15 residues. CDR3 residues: CASRTTGAMNTEAFF. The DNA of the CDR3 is TGTGCCAGCAGAACGACAGGGGCGATGAACACTGAAGCTTTCTTT.